Each of the 16 T cell receptor beta chains below was sequenced from the same sample in a study of cytomegalovirus exposure and HLA in healthy donors. PCR primers comprised 60 Vbeta and 13 Jbeta primers. The method was immunoSEQ multiplex PCR; TCRdb's version includes in-frame clones alone and lacks a portion of them. The data contain approximately 140,000 clones, around 60% of them singletons. The sample consisted of PBMCs. These receptors came from a woman aged 55-69 years in good health and CMV-seropositive.

The chain recombines TRBV28 with TRBJ2-2; the D is unclear. The CDR3 has 14 amino acids. Trimming left V 2 bases short and J 2 bases short, with 6 bases between. In germline, CDR1 is MDHEN, CDR2 SYDVKM. The CDR3 protein is CASSLSLNTGELFF. In DNA form, the CDR3 reads TGTGCCAGCAGTTTAAGCCTCAACACCGGGGAGCTGTTTTTT. The variable domain in full, completed from reference TRBV28 and TRBJ2-2, reads DVKVTQSSRYLVKRTGEKVFLECVQDMDHENMFWYRQDPGLGLRLIYFSYDVKMKEKGDIPEGYSVSREKKERFSLILESASTNQTSMYLCASSLSLNTGELFFGEGSRLTVL.

The V call is TRBV2, the J call TRBJ2-1, with 8 nucleotides matching TRBD1. CDR1 SNHLY and CDR2 FYNNEI come from the germline V gene. CDR3 size: 14 residues. V shed 11 bases, J shed 5 bases, and the junction held 11 bases outside the gene matches. As DNA, the CDR3 is TGTGCCGTTACTCCCAGGGGGCTCGACAATGAGCAGTTCTTC. Translation: CAVTPRGLDNEQFF.

This rearrangement joins TRBV6-6 to TRBJ2-7, with 9 bases matching TRBD1. CDR3 length: 14 residues. Germline lookup yields CDR1 MNHNY and CDR2 SVGAGI (reference sequence). V trimming: 0 bases; J trimming: 9 bases; junction bases outside the gene matches: 6. The CDR3 sequence: CASSYSTGGSSQYF. CDR3 coding DNA: TGTGCCAGCAGTTACTCGACAGGGGGGTCGTCGCAGTACTTC.

This clone has only a few counts. The V gene is TRBV10-1, the J gene TRBJ2-3; 11 bases are shared with TRBD2. This CDR3 comprises 15 residues. CDR1 is WNHNN, CDR2 SYGVQD, per germline (reference sequence). Trimming cost V 4 bases and J 4 bases; bases outside gene matches: 4. The CDR3 here is CASSGTSGRADTQYF. The CDR3 DNA follows: TGCGCCAGCAGTGGAACTAGCGGGAGAGCAGATACGCAGTATTTT.

The J gene is TRBJ2-1, the V gene TRBV10-3, with 9 bases lining up with TRBD2. Per germline, CDR1 ENHRY and CDR2 SYGVKD. V shed 8 bases, J shed 4 bases, and the junction held 18 bases outside the gene matches. CDR3 length: 18 amino acids. In nucleotides, the CDR3 is TGTGCCATCCGACCGGTCGGCGGGAGGGCCGGGTTTTACAATGAGCAGTTCTTC. Translating gives CAIRPVGGRAGFYNEQFF.

J is TRBJ2-7 and V is TRBV28; D unclear. Germline CDR1 reads MDHEN; CDR2 reads SYDVKM. The CDR3 contains 15 residues. Trimming left V 5 bases short and J 4 bases short, with 18 bases between. The CDR3 protein is CASSTPMRRVYEQYF. For the CDR3, the DNA is TGTGCCAGCAGTACCCCAATGAGACGGGTATACGAGCAGTACTTC.

This sequence joins TRBV4-3 and TRBJ2-1; 12 positions match TRBD2. CDR1 LGHNA and CDR2 YSLEER come from the germline V gene. With 4 bases clipped from V and 5 bases from J, the junction kept 9 bases outside the gene matches. The CDR3 extends over 17 amino acids. The CDR3 DNA follows: TGCGCCAGCAGCCGCGGACTAGCGGGGAGGAGCGACAATGAGCAGTTCTTC. Translating gives CASSRGLAGRSDNEQFF.

The chain recombines TRBV28 with TRBJ2-7; D is possibly TRBD2 (6 bases). CDR3 length: 16 amino acids. V was trimmed by 6 bases and J by 7 bases, leaving 25 bases between them. CDR1 MDHEN and CDR2 SYDVKM come from the germline V gene. The CDR3: CASSMPGSITGTEQYF. The CDR3 DNA reads TGTGCCAGCAGCATGCCCGGGAGCATCACGGGGACTGAGCAGTACTTC.

The chain combines TRBV28 with TRBJ2-1, with 11 bases fitting TRBD2. Germline V gives CDR1 MDHEN, CDR2 SYDVKM. The CDR3 is made up of 16 amino acids. V lost 4 bases to trimming and J lost 8 bases; unmatched junction nucleotides: 10. The CDR3 here is CASSSTTSGSVHEQFF. CDR3 coding DNA: TGTGCCAGCAGTTCCACCACTAGCGGGAGTGTCCATGAGCAGTTCTTC.

The chain is built from TRBV28 and TRBJ1-1; weak D call: TRBD1 (5 bases). Germline V lookup: CDR1 MDHEN, CDR2 SYDVKM. Trimming removed 2 bases from V and 0 bases from J, with 13 bases in between. This CDR3 comprises 16 residues. In DNA form, the CDR3 reads TGTGCCAGCAGTTTACGAAGGGGTGATATGAACACTGAAGCTTTCTTT. Translation gives CASSLRRGDMNTEAFF.

V and J are TRBV30 and TRBJ2-5; D remains ambiguous. The germline gives CDR1 GTSNPN, CDR2 SVGIG (reference sequence). The CDR3 runs 15 residues. V lost 0 bases and J 5 bases, leaving 16 bases between the germline ends. In nucleotides, the CDR3 is TGTGCCTGGAGTGTACATCTGTCTCCGCGGGAGACCCAGTACTTC. Its protein is CAWSVHLSPRETQYF.

This clone was counted only a few times. The rearrangement joins TRBV18 to TRBJ2-1; no clear D. Germline-derived CDR1 and CDR2 are KGHSH and LQKENI. This CDR3 contains 19 residues. V was shortened by 4 bases and J by 0 bases, with 22 bases between the two germline ends. Here the CDR3 reads CASSLKAAVLLSSYNEQFF. For the CDR3, the DNA is TGTGCCAGCTCACTAAAGGCGGCGGTCCTGCTTAGCTCCTACAATGAGCAGTTCTTC.

In this sample, this clone turned up a few times. The chain has TRBV19 and TRBJ2-1, with TRBD2 identical over 11 bases. CDR1 is LNHDA and CDR2 is SQIVND in the germline V gene (reference sequence). This CDR3 has 17 amino acids. V shed 5 bases and J 1 base; nucleotides not matched to a gene: 7. Here the CDR3 DNA reads TGTGCCAGTAGTTTCGGGACTAGCGGAGGGTCCTACAATGAGCAGTTCTTC. It is translated as CASSFGTSGGSYNEQFF.

The chain recombines TRBV28 with TRBJ2-3, with TRBD2 matching over 8 bases. V trimming: 11 bases; J trimming: 3 bases; junction bases outside the gene matches: 10. CDR1 is MDHEN, CDR2 SYDVKM, per germline. This CDR3 has 14 residues. The CDR3, as DNA: TGTGCCGGTCGGGAGGGGGGAAGTACAGATACGCAGTATTTT. Translation gives CAGREGGSTDTQYF.

This clone came up a few times. J is TRBJ2-3 and V is TRBV30; 11 positions agree with TRBD2. With V trimmed by 2 bases and J by 10 bases, 11 bases remained unmatched. The CDR3 contains 15 residues. Per germline, CDR1 GTSNPN and CDR2 SVGIG (reference sequence). The CDR3 nucleotides read TGTGCCTGGAGTCATAACCTAGCGGGAGGTCTAGCGCAGTATTTT. It codes for CAWSHNLAGGLAQYF.

As regards this clone: In the same sample, other DNA sequences code for this CDR3. The chain uses TRBV10-2 and TRBJ1-5; 9 bases agree with TRBD1. The CDR3 is 17 residues long. Germline assignment: CDR1 WSHSY and CDR2 SAAADI. Trimming at V came to 0 bases and at J to 5 bases, leaving 8 bases not matched to a gene. CDR3 sequence (DNA): TGCGCCAGCAGTGAGTCAGGACAGGGGATTGATTATCAGCCCCAGCATTTT. Translation: CASSESGQGIDYQPQHF.